The 30 T cell receptor beta chains below all came from one sample that was sequenced in a study of blood T cells in healthy people across ages. Through a sample-barcoded 5' primer and a J-beta primer mix, a second PCR was run for about 6 to 11 cycles. TCRdb itself ran the 5' RACE reads through MiXCR, one entry per CDR3 protein. The sample contains some 760,000 distinct CDR3 sequences, around a quarter of which appear only once. These same records also appear under a second study, on T cells of mothers and their children.

The material sequenced was blood. These receptors all stem from a boy aged 5-17 years in good health.

The genes are TRBV27 and TRBJ2-2; D not resolved. The V gene lost 3 bases and the J gene lost 9 bases, with 17 bases spanning the gap. CDR1 MNHEY and CDR2 SMNVEV come from the germline V gene (reference sequence). The CDR3 is 15 residues long. CDR3 amino acids: CASSFYDTRPRELFF. The DNA for the CDR3 is TGTGCCAGCAGTTTCTATGACACTCGACCCCGGGAGCTGTTTTTT.

The chain employs TRBV4-3 and TRBJ1-2; D is unresolved. V shed 1 base and J shed 4 bases, with 16 bases lying between them. The CDR3 is 16 amino acids. Germline V gene sequence: CDR1 LGHNA, CDR2 YSLEER. The CDR3 is CASSQGGGNRVYGYTF. The CDR3 coding sequence is TGCGCCAGCAGCCAAGGAGGAGGAAACAGAGTCTATGGCTACACCTTC.

This clonotype was detected only a few times. The J gene is TRBJ2-5, the V gene TRBV6-5; no clear D. Near its end, the DNA agrees better with TRBJ2-7, so the J call may be wrong. CDR1 and CDR2 (germline): MNHEY, SVGAGI. The CDR3 consists of 13 residues. CDR3 in amino acids: CASSYSQAYEQYF. CDR3 DNA: TGTGCCAGCAGTTACTCCCAGGCCTACGAGCAGTACTTC.

The chain is built from TRBV6-5 and TRBJ2-7; D is possibly TRBD1 (5 bases). The V and J ends lost 6 bases and 2 bases respectively, with 14 bases between them. Germline lookup yields CDR1 MNHEY and CDR2 SVGAGI. The CDR3 extends over 14 amino acids. The DNA for the CDR3 is TGTGCCAGCAGCAGACAGTTCTCGGCCTACGAGCAGTACTTC. Translation gives CASSRQFSAYEQYF.

As for this clonotype: This CDR3 is missing its conserved last phenylalanine or tryptophan, likely due to a read error. The DNA is omitted, as the CDR3 cannot be located on it reliably, and the CDR3 follows TCRdb's listing. This chain uses TRBV21-1 with TRBJ2-7. TRBV21-1 is classified as a pseudogene. The CDR3 is 9 residues long, counting both termini. CDR3 loop: CAPHWGSGL.

V and J are TRBV20-1 and TRBJ2-7, with 8 bases lining up with TRBD2. CDR3 length: 19 amino acids. Germline lookup yields CDR1 DFQATT and CDR2 SNEGSKA (reference sequence). Germline trimming cut 3 bases from V and 0 bases from J; bases unmatched to any gene: 19. CDR3 DNA: TGCAGTGCTAGTTCCGCTGGTTTGCGGGAGGTACCAAGCTCCTACGAGCAGTACTTC. The encoded protein is CSASSAGLREVPSSYEQYF.

The rearrangement joins TRBV5-1 to TRBJ1-5, with D maybe TRBD1 (6 bases). Germline V gene data show CDR1 as SGHRS and CDR2 as YFSETQ. The length of the CDR3 is 16 residues. The ends were cut back, 1 base at V and 2 bases at J, with 13 bases in the middle. The CDR3 bases are TGCGCCAGCAGCTTGTTCGGGGGCGACGGCAATCAGCCCCAGCATTTT. Amino acid sequence: CASSLFGGDGNQPQHF.

This clonotype was observed a handful of times. V usage is TRBV20-1 and J usage is TRBJ1-6; a weak D match, TRBD1 (5 bases). There are 15 residues in the CDR3. Trimming removed 6 bases from V and 3 bases from J, with 15 bases in between. Per the germline V gene, CDR1 is DFQATT and CDR2 is SNEGSKA (reference sequence). CDR3 region: CSAGSGNGYNSPLHF. DNA for the CDR3: TGCAGTGCGGGGTCAGGGAACGGCTATAATTCACCCCTCCACTTT.

CDR3 in amino acids: CSARVASALTDTQYF. CDR3 bases: TGCAGTGCTAGAGTCGCTAGCGCCCTCACAGATACGCAGTATTTT. The rearrangement uses TRBV20-1 and TRBJ2-3, with a possible D match to TRBD2 (6 bases). The CDR3 length is 15 residues. Germline assignment: CDR1 DFQATT and CDR2 SNEGSKA (reference sequence). V lost 1 base, J lost 2 bases, and 13 bases lay in between.

A few counts support this clonotype. V gene TRBV19 combines with J gene TRBJ1-1, with 9 nucleotides matching TRBD1. The CDR3 has 17 residues. V was pared by 5 bases and J by 1 base, with 11 bases of the junction left unmatched. Germline V gene data show CDR1 as LNHDA and CDR2 as SQIVND (reference sequence). CDR3 sequence reads: CASSFVEPGQGNTEAFF. The CDR3 DNA reads as TGTGCCAGTAGTTTTGTCGAACCGGGACAGGGGAACACTGAAGCTTTCTTT.

V is TRBV28 and J is TRBJ2-7; D perhaps matches TRBD2 (6 bases). Germline-derived CDR1 and CDR2 are MDHEN and SYDVKM. This CDR3 spans 16 amino acids. The V and J ends lost 1 base and 0 bases respectively, with 13 bases between them. The CDR3 nucleotides are TGTGCCAGCAGTTTATCACTCGGGGGAAGCTCCTACGAGCAGTACTTC. Its protein is CASSLSLGGSSYEQYF.

A note on this clonotype: A read error may explain this, as a much larger clone is one base away. The CDR3 spells CATRDSYEQYF. The CDR3, as DNA: TGTGCCACCAGGGACAGCTACGAGCAGTACTTC. The chain uses TRBV27 and TRBJ2-7; 7 nucleotides line up with TRBD1. The CDR3 runs to 11 residues. V trimming: 10 bases; J trimming: 3 bases; junction bases outside the gene matches: 3. Germline CDR1 reads MNHEY; CDR2 reads SMNVEV (reference sequence).

This clonotype has more than one count but fewer than ten. This rearrangement joins TRBV18 to TRBJ2-2, with D possibly called TRBD1 or TRBD2 (5 bases each). The CDR3 consists of 14 residues. V lost 8 bases to trimming and J lost 5 bases, with 15 bases between them. CDR1 and CDR2 (germline): KGHSH, LQKENI. The CDR3 DNA follows: TGTGCCAGCCGGGACGACGGAAGGACCGGGGAGCTGTTTTTT. Translated: CASRDDGRTGELFF.

This clonotype was counted only a few times. This chain uses TRBV5-1 with TRBJ2-5, with D possibly called TRBD1 or TRBD2 (5 bases each). Trimming cost V 0 bases and J 2 bases, with 14 bases left between them. The CDR3 sequence is 16 residues long. Germline loops: CDR1 SGHRS, CDR2 YFSETQ. DNA of the CDR3: TGCGCCAGCAGCTTGGCCCTGGGAGAGGGGCAAGAGACCCAGTACTTC. Translation gives CASSLALGEGQETQYF.

V usage is TRBV6-2 or TRBV6-3 and J usage is TRBJ1-6, with D possibly TRBD1 on 6 matching bases. Between the trimmed V and J ends, which lost 6 bases and 10 bases, there was a span of 16 bases. The CDR3 covers 14 residues. Germline loops: CDR1 MNHEY, CDR2 SVGEGT. CDR3: CASSRDTVRSPLHF. CDR3 coding DNA: TGTGCCAGCAGCCGGGACACAGTAAGGTCACCCCTCCACTTT.

In regard to this clonotype: This may arise from a read error, as a much more abundant clone is one base away. The V call is TRBV29-1, the J call TRBJ1-4, with 12 bases identical to TRBD1. J gave up 7 bases and V 7 bases, and 1 base lay outside the gene matches. This CDR3 has 12 residues. Germline CDR1 is SQVTM and CDR2 is ANQGSEA. The CDR3 region is CSGGQGAEKLFF. CDR3 sequence (DNA): TGCAGCGGGGGACAGGGGGCTGAAAAACTGTTTTTT.

This clonotype was detected only a few times. The chain couples TRBV4-3 to TRBJ2-5, with D possibly matching TRBD1 (6 bases). CDR1 is LGHNA, CDR2 YSLEER, per germline. The CDR3 loop spans 14 amino acids. Trimming shortened V by 2 bases and J by 4 bases, and 11 bases separated the two germline ends. The CDR3 sequence is CASSQYRAGETQYF. In nucleotides, the CDR3 is TGCGCCAGCAGCCAATACAGGGCTGGAGAGACCCAGTACTTC.

Only a few counts were recorded for this clonotype. The chain recombines TRBV28 with TRBJ1-3; 7 bases are shared with TRBD1. The CDR3 length is 14 residues. Germline CDR1 reads MDHEN; CDR2 reads SYDVKM. The ends lost 6 bases at V and 6 bases at J; junction bases unmatched: 8. CDR3 coding DNA: TGTGCCAGCAGGGAACAGGGGAGGGAAAACACCATATATTTT. It codes for CASREQGRENTIYF.

V is TRBV6-5 and J is TRBJ2-2, with D perhaps assigned TRBD1 or TRBD2 (6 bases each). V lost 7 bases and J lost 4, with 16 bases in between. Germline values: CDR1 MNHEY, CDR2 SVGAGI. This CDR3 is built from 15 residues. As DNA, the CDR3 is TGTGCCAGCACTGGAGGGGGAACAAGCACCGGGGAGCTGTTTTTT. Protein: CASTGGGTSTGELFF.

The chain is built from TRBV27 and TRBJ2-7, with 8 bases aligning to TRBD1. The CDR3 has 14 amino acids. Germline V CDR1 and CDR2: MNHEY, SMNVEV (reference sequence). The V segment lost 10 bases and the J segment 3 bases; nucleotides outside the gene matches: 11. CDR3 region: CATWTGSNLYEQYF. CDR3 bases: TGTGCCACCTGGACAGGGAGCAACCTCTACGAGCAGTACTTC.

J is TRBJ2-7 and V is TRBV28; D remains unclear. The ends were cut back, 6 bases at V and 3 bases at J, with 9 bases in the middle. CDR1 is MDHEN, CDR2 SYDVKM, per germline. CDR3 size: 12 residues. The CDR3 here is CASRGPLYEQYF. The CDR3 DNA follows: TGTGCCAGCAGGGGCCCGCTCTACGAGCAGTACTTC.

This clonotype was recorded a few times. The V gene is TRBV27, the J gene TRBJ2-3; D ambiguous. The V end lost 4 bases, the J end lost 4 bases, and 9 bases lay between the germline ends. Germline values: CDR1 MNHEY, CDR2 SMNVEV (reference sequence). This CDR3 spans 13 amino acids. This CDR3 reads CASSSTPSDTQYF. DNA for the CDR3: TGTGCCAGCAGTTCCACTCCGTCAGATACGCAGTATTTT.

This clonotype was observed a handful of times. No conserved phenylalanine or tryptophan ends this CDR3, so it is likely a read error. The limits of the CDR3 on the DNA are not certain, so only TCRdb's listed CDR3 is given. V gene TRBV20-1 combines with J gene TRBJ1-2; the table names TRBD1, a call not compared with the DNA. Termini included, the CDR3 measures 10 amino acids. Germline-derived CDR1 and CDR2 are DFQATT and SNEGSKA (reference sequence). The CDR3 loop reads CSARAPLWTL.

The V call is TRBV6-6, the J call TRBJ1-1; D is unclear. Deletions cut 7 bases from V and 1 base from J, with 7 bases between. CDR3 length: 12 residues. Germline CDR1 is MNHNY and CDR2 is SVGAGI (reference sequence). For the CDR3, the DNA is TGTGCCAGCAAAGACCGGAACACTGAAGCTTTCTTT. Residues: CASKDRNTEAFF.

This clonotype came up a few times. V and J are TRBV5-1 and TRBJ1-1; 9 positions match TRBD1. The V gene's germline CDR1 is SGHRS and CDR2 YFSETQ. The CDR3 consists of 15 residues. V lost 4 bases, J lost 4 bases, and 8 bases stayed unmatched. CDR3 region: CASSMDGQGPTEAFF. The CDR3 nucleotides are TGCGCCAGCAGCATGGATGGACAGGGGCCCACTGAAGCTTTCTTT.

This clonotype was counted between two and nine times. The genes are TRBV27 and TRBJ1-6; TRBD1 agrees at 8 bases. CDR3 length: 19 amino acids. With 6 bases clipped from V and 7 bases from J, the junction kept 20 bases outside the gene matches. Germline V gene sequence: CDR1 MNHEY, CDR2 SMNVEV (reference sequence). For the CDR3, the DNA is TGTGCCAGCAGCACAGCAAAAGAGGACAGGGTAAAATGGAATTCACCCCTCCACTTT. Residues: CASSTAKEDRVKWNSPLHF.

This sequence joins TRBV29-1 and TRBJ1-1; TRBD1 might be the D (5 bases). Germline lookup yields CDR1 SQVTM and CDR2 ANQGSEA. The CDR3 length is 14 residues. Deletions cut 5 bases from V and 1 base from J, with 14 bases between. DNA of the CDR3: TGCAGCGTTCTGGGGAGTGGACAGAACACTGAAGCTTTCTTT. It specifies CSVLGSGQNTEAFF.

A few counts support this clonotype. The gene calls are TRBV6-2 or TRBV6-3 and TRBJ2-2; possible D gene TRBD1, 6 bases. This CDR3 comprises 15 residues. V lost 6 bases and J 4 bases, leaving 15 bases between the germline ends. Germline-derived CDR1 and CDR2 are MNHEY and SVGEGT. In nucleotides, the CDR3 is TGTGCCAGCAGCTTTACAGGGATTGGCACCGGGGAGCTGTTTTTT. Amino acids: CASSFTGIGTGELFF.

The table lists this clonotype with a few counts. The chain uses TRBV29-1 and TRBJ2-5, with 13 bases matching TRBD2. The CDR3 is made up of 16 amino acids. CDR1 is SQVTM and CDR2 is ANQGSEA in the germline V gene. The V segment lost 5 bases and the J segment 4 bases; nucleotides outside the gene matches: 10. CDR3 in amino acids: CSVPTTSGGAGETQYF. CDR3 in DNA: TGCAGCGTTCCGACCACTAGCGGGGGGGCCGGAGAGACCCAGTACTTC.

The chain is built from TRBV6-2 or TRBV6-3 and TRBJ2-1; weak D call: TRBD1 (5 bases). Germline V gene data show CDR1 as MNHEY and CDR2 as SVGEGT. The CDR3 is 13 residues long. Trimming took off 5 bases at V and 8 bases at J, with 13 bases between the two ends. The DNA for the CDR3 is TGTGCCAGCAGTGACCCTTTAGGGGATGAGCAGTTCTTC. Protein sequence: CASSDPLGDEQFF.